This TCR beta chain derives from a study of cytomegalovirus exposure and HLA in healthy donors listed by TCRdb under 2017. Context from the whole study: In an earlier analysis of 450 to 750 of the donors, approximately 260 Gb of sequence data and 100 million or so unique TCR beta sequences from 180 million or so T cells were reported. To predict cytomegalovirus infection status, the study combined high-throughput TCR immunosequencing, statistical association of individual TCRs with disease status, and machine learning. Rather than drawing on any new phenotypic data, the later analysis identified candidate immune exposures from TCR beta sequences and the way those sequences occurred across donors. A later analysis re-examined previously published TCR beta repertoires from several hundred donors and added high-resolution HLA genotyping to investigate patterns of TCR occurrence. The study was designed to test whether signatures of past pathogen exposure could be identified by cataloging public T cell receptors. In addition to the first cohort of 500 to 850 subjects, a separate validation cohort of 120 different subjects was used. Roughly 320 gigabases of sequencing data and 91 million or so unique TCR sequences made up an early release that covered around 640 HLA-typed donors. Class I and class II HLA loci were covered by the typing at four-digit resolution. Across around 400 genotyped donors of the cohort, an average of roughly 200,000 unique TCR beta nucleotide sequences per donor were sequenced, and 15% to 20% of those sequences were non-productive. Five DR-DQ haplotypes were handled as single units for association and clustering, since linkage in the cohort was strong. Of the 300 to 500 genotyped donors, less than 85% were placed in the genetic ancestry cluster associated with self-reported Caucasian donors. A later genetic analysis took genome-wide SNP genotypes for about 55% of the roughly 700 donors and used that subset as a discovery cohort. Alongside the repertoire data, information on donor age, sex, ethnicity and CMV serostatus was compiled. To decide whether each TCR beta V gene segment behaved as functional or pseudogenic, an earlier analysis of some 600 of the donors relied on high-throughput TCR beta sequencing. The T cell repertoires of under 750 subjects were profiled by immunosequencing and related to cytomegalovirus serostatus. Typing coverage varied by locus: roughly 629-630 donors for A, B, C, DRB1 and DQB1; approximately 500 for DQA1; around 610 for DPA1; 450 to 480 for DPB1. Every repertoire in the discovery cohort had been generated on one and the same sequencing platform. Overall study results and their limits: In this cohort, only TCR beta chains were sequenced, and detectable features were limited by the absence of alpha or paired-chain data. Because HLA typing was unavailable for some donors at each locus, only the typed subset was used in association tests. Some IMGT-functional V segments, including TRBV6-2 and TRBV6-3, could not be told apart with the 87-base-pair reads, so those segments were excluded. A later analysis found that HLA-associated TCR beta chains were more clonally expanded and had lower generation probabilities than equally common non-associated chains. A later genetic analysis reported fewer N-insertions in productive TCRs among donors in an Asian-associated ancestry cluster than the approximately 670-donor mean. For the cohort, immune exposure information was limited to CMV serostatus. The classifier was reported to diagnose cytomegalovirus status with high specificity and sensitivity in both the original cohort and the validation cohort. A later genetic analysis associated a missense DCLRE1C variant with V-gene and J-gene trimming of TCR beta chains, and an independent cohort replicated the association. A group of highly shared sequence variants was considered likely to be a technical artifact of the sequencing pipeline. According to a later analysis, TCR association rates differed among HLA loci, with DRB1 alleles showing the most associated TCRs and HLA-C alleles showing the fewest. A further reported finding was that TCR beta sequences accurately predicted the HLA-A and HLA-B alleles for most subjects in the first cohort. A later analysis associated some 17,000 TCR beta sequences with specific HLA alleles at a false discovery rate of 0.05. The study listed 164 TCR beta chains as associated with cytomegalovirus. Correlated functional status among segregating V segments might reflect linkage disequilibrium, but an unknown experimental factor could not be ruled out. Because counts were too low, roughly 18 rarely observed V segments, including chromosome 9 orphons, were left out of the earlier analysis of about 620 of the donors. A later analysis reported that several top co-occurrence clusters appeared linked to parvovirus B19, influenza, CMV and Epstein-Barr virus. According to a later analysis, most CMV-associated TCR beta chains appeared to be HLA-restricted, and the HLA associations seemed to be driven largely by CMV exposure. Broadly in line with IMGT annotations, most TCR beta V segments showed up in productive rearrangements about 90% or about 30% of the time in an earlier analysis of 450 to 600 of the donors. Assigning TCR associations to individual alleles was difficult when HLA alleles, especially DR and DQ, strongly co-occurred. In vitro tests confirmed that a few of the cytomegalovirus-associated TCR beta chains recognize cytomegalovirus antigens. Presence/absence analyses assumed roughly uniform sequencing depth across donors, an assumption that may not hold. It was suggested by the authors that the approach could potentially be generalized to other disease states and immunological phenotypes. Most TCR sequences were seen in very few donors, while some public TCRs were found in many individuals.

The germline V gene encodes CDR1 SGHDN and CDR2 FVKESK. V is reduced by 4 bases and J by 1 base, leaving a spacing of 7 bases between them. Including cysteine and phenylalanine, the CDR3 has 13 amino acids. Of all the DNA, just the CDR3 is kept, 39 bases in frame from base 1. The cohort was made up of hundreds of healthy bone marrow donors. At the time of sampling, all cohort members were nominally healthy, though unrecorded immune exposures were likely present. The donor tested CMV seronegative, placing the donor among the approximately 400 seronegative members of the cohort. Every donor gave a peripheral blood sample, and the peripheral blood mononuclear cells from that sample were used for TCR beta sequencing. The Qiagen DNeasy Blood Extraction Kit was used to extract genomic DNA from the blood cell samples. Library generation was performed with the immunoSEQ multiplex PCR assay. A mixture of 60 forward primers for TCR Vbeta segments and 13 reverse primers for TCR Jbeta segments was used in the multiplex PCR. The CDR3 region of rearranged TCR beta genes was amplified from genomic DNA by a multiplex PCR assay. Amplified TCR beta libraries were sequenced as 87-base-pair reads on the Illumina HiSeq System. In the source study's methods: A later analysis counted 75 million to 100 million unique TCR beta chains across the 650 to 800 repertoires, and roughly 9.9 million of these chains were shared by at least two donors. Raw reads were error-corrected and collapsed into unique sequences by a nearest-neighbor algorithm in which closely related sequences were merged to remove PCR and sequencing errors. To assign V, D and J gene segments, CDR3 sequences were aligned to IMGT reference sequences. For a sequence to be retained, a match of at least six nucleotides to both a V gene segment and a J gene segment was required. Rearrangements were classified as productive when the CDR3 lacked stop codons and remained in frame with V and J, and all other rearrangements were classified as non-productive. CDR3 was defined according to IMGT convention as the region running from the second conserved V-encoded cysteine to the conserved J-encoded phenylalanine. Sequences without an unambiguous match to a single V gene segment were excluded from the earlier analysis of a few hundred of the donors. In an earlier analysis of more than 500 of the donors, a V segment was called functional when productive rearrangements were above 56.7%, and segregating when the standard deviation between donors exceeded 5%. A statistical classification framework was built for diagnosing cytomegalovirus status from the catalog of TCR beta chain sequences. A later analysis assigned V and J genes by comparing TCR nucleotide sequences with IMGT/GENE-DB human TR gene sequences. Using the TCRdist pipeline, a later analysis assigned CDR3 sequences along with most-parsimonious VDJ recombination scenarios. In a later analysis, each TCR beta chain was defined by its CDR3 amino acid sequence together with its V-gene family, and reads without a unique V-gene family were excluded. In a later analysis, 450 to 600 highly shared, low-generation-probability nucleotide sequences were removed to address suspected cross-contamination and a sequencing artifact. In a later analysis, a clonal expansion index was calculated for each public chain from normalized within-repertoire ranks of inferred template counts. In a later analysis, generation probabilities were computed with a VDJ recombination model fitted to out-of-frame rearrangements, and the resulting probabilities were checked against IGoR. Hypergeometric tests were used in a later analysis to score TCR-TCR, TCR-HLA and TCR-CMV co-occurrence, with a repertoire-size bias correction applied to the TCR pairs. In a later analysis, false discovery rates were estimated by permuting HLA or CMV assignments 20 times. In a later analysis, co-occurring TCRs were grouped using DBSCAN, and TCRdist sequence similarity was added for clustering within HLA-allele-positive subsets. For co-occurrence clustering, repertoires with fewer than 30,000 or more than 120,000 public chains were excluded, along with 5 or 6 repertoires with anomalous nucleotide sharing. The immuneACCESS repertoire file appears here via TCRdb, limited to in-frame rearrangements. These files lack a portion of the clones; in checked studies, under half of the deficit traces to unresolved V genes, and the cause of the others is not known. D and trimming come from the DNA, and the V and J calls and clone size come from that table. Across this sample there are more than 150,000 clones, with roughly 84% seen only once. The top ten hold approximately 0.26% of the sample.

This clone is a singleton in its sample. Its antigen is still unknown. Per-base qualities were not stored, and no clone one base away is much larger. Sequencing was performed on PBMCs. The sequence links TRBV14 to TRBJ1-1; no confident D gene assignment can be made. The sequence was obtained from a boy aged 5-17 years in good health and CMV-seronegative. The CDR3 here reads CASSPPGNTEAFF. The DNA sequence follows: TGTGCCAGCAGCCCCCCGGGGAACACTGAAGCTTTCTTT.